This is a list of T cell receptor beta chains from one sample in a study of shared clonotypes between healthy human individuals. The assay was immunoSEQ multiplex PCR, and TCRdb's table has in-frame clones only and misses some. The sample yields some 2,100,000 clones, 93% seen once. Sequences were obtained from naive CD8+ T cells from PBMCs. All receptors come from a man between 18 and 35 years old in good health. Some clones in this sample may be carry-over from other donors' samples. Both conserved end residues are part of each CDR3. Fields, in order: V gene, J gene, D gene, clone size, CDR3 protein, CDR3 DNA. A D gene is named only where the DNA matches it firmly. Not all rows give a size; the values are once, few, many and, for expanded clones, a class.

v_gene: TRBV11-2; j_gene: TRBJ1-2; d_gene: .; abundance: .; CDR3aa: CASSLAVGGRALSYTF; CDR3nt: TGTGCCAGCAGCTTAGCTGTTGGGGGCAGGGCCCTAAGCTACACCTTC
v_gene: TRBV7-8; j_gene: TRBJ2-7; d_gene: .; abundance: .; CDR3aa: CASSSTSRDVHEQYF; CDR3nt: TGTGCCAGCAGCTCCACCTCCCGGGACGTCCACGAGCAGTACTTC
v_gene: TRBV11-1; j_gene: TRBJ2-2; d_gene: .; abundance: .; CDR3aa: CASSAHRGGGAGELFF; CDR3nt: TGTGCCAGCAGCGCACACAGGGGAGGGGGTGCCGGGGAGCTGTTTTTT
v_gene: TRBV5-1; j_gene: TRBJ1-1; d_gene: .; abundance: .; CDR3aa: CASSLGAGQAFF; CDR3nt: TGCGCCAGCAGCTTGGGTGCGGGGCAAGCTTTCTTT
v_gene: TRBV5-8; j_gene: TRBJ1-3; d_gene: .; abundance: .; CDR3aa: CASSPISGSYGNTIYF; CDR3nt: TGTGCCAGCAGCCCCATCTCAGGGTCGTACGGAAACACCATATATTTT
v_gene: TRBV7-9; j_gene: TRBJ2-5; d_gene: .; abundance: .; CDR3aa: CASRGEEFIETQYF; CDR3nt: TGTGCCAGCAGAGGCGAGGAGTTTATAGAGACCCAGTACTTC
v_gene: TRBV27; j_gene: TRBJ1-1; d_gene: .; abundance: .; CDR3aa: CASRSRGNTEAFF; CDR3nt: TGTGCCAGCAGGAGCAGGGGGAACACTGAAGCTTTCTTT
v_gene: TRBV5-1; j_gene: TRBJ2-7; d_gene: .; abundance: .; CDR3aa: CASSSRQEALYEQYF; CDR3nt: TGCGCCAGCAGCTCACGTCAGGAGGCCCTCTACGAGCAGTACTTC
v_gene: TRBV5-1; j_gene: TRBJ2-7; d_gene: .; abundance: once; CDR3aa: CASSLGGTDYEQYF; CDR3nt: TGCGCCAGCAGCTTGGGGGGGACGGACTACGAGCAGTACTTC
v_gene: TRBV11-2; j_gene: TRBJ2-1; d_gene: TRBD2; abundance: .; CDR3aa: CASSLEASGRGRNEQFF; CDR3nt: TGTGCCAGCAGCTTAGAGGCTAGCGGGAGGGGGCGGAATGAGCAGTTCTTC
v_gene: TRBV5-1; j_gene: TRBJ2-7; d_gene: .; abundance: .; CDR3aa: CASSLTLLVGTYEQYF; CDR3nt: TGCGCCAGCAGCTTGACCTTACTAGTTGGCACCTACGAGCAGTACTTC
v_gene: TRBV7-3; j_gene: TRBJ2-2; d_gene: .; abundance: .; CDR3aa: CASSLSLDGTNTGELFF; CDR3nt: TGTGCCAGCAGCTTAAGTCTCGACGGGACGAACACCGGGGAGCTGTTTTTT
v_gene: TRBV6-5; j_gene: TRBJ2-7; d_gene: TRBD2; abundance: .; CDR3aa: CASSYSSTSGTYEQYF; CDR3nt: TGTGCCAGCAGTTACTCTAGCACTAGCGGTACCTACGAGCAGTACTTC